The clone carrying this T cell receptor beta chain was seen once. CDR1 and CDR2 from the germline V gene are MDHEN and SYDVKM. V was cut by 6 bases and J by 5 bases, with 13 bases left in between. This CDR3 comprises 13 residues. The data were produced by immunoSEQ multiplex PCR, yet TCRdb's version contains in-frame clones alone and is incomplete. The data contain over 2 million clones, just under 95% of them seen just once; the ten biggest clones take up more than 0.35%. The data were obtained in a study of shared clonotypes between healthy human individuals. Study summary: CD8 memory received one plate per donor, CD8 naive two, CD4 memory three and CD4 naive three.

Donors were healthy HIV-negative adults without recently reported acute infections or vaccinations. CD45RA+ naive and CD45RA-negative memory subsets were separated from CD4+ cells. The chain combines TRBV28 with TRBJ1-2, with D tentatively TRBD1 (5 bases). The TCR comes from a man aged 18 to 30 in good health. Some clones in this sample may be carry-over from other donors' samples. Sequences were obtained from naive CD4+ T cells from PBMCs. Subset: CD45RA+ positively selected. CDR3: CASSSGGMYGYTF. The CDR3, as DNA: TGTGCCAGCAGCTCTGGGGGAATGTATGGCTACACCTTC.